The source of this T cell receptor beta chain is a study of immune cell composition in non-small cell lung cancer. Findings of the study overall: TIL tumour reactivity correlated with maximal tumour-associated clone frequency in adenocarcinoma. Tumour-associated clones >0.5% occurred in approximately 32% of adenocarcinomas, 75% of squamous. Lung squamous cell carcinoma tumours had significantly higher top 10 clone scores and productive clonality than lung adenocarcinoma.

CDR1 and CDR2 from the germline V gene are SGHAT and FQNNGV. V lost 0 bases and J 3 bases, leaving 9 bases between the germline ends. The CDR3 is 14 residues long. In regard to this clone: Its antigen is currently unknown.

Libraries were prepared by immunoSEQ multiplex PCR; TCRdb keeps only in-frame clonotypes and omits some of them. This table has over a thousand clones, 80% appearing once. Material: lung tumor tissue. The source is a human donor with non-small cell lung cancer. V gene TRBV11-2 combines with J gene TRBJ2-7; possible D gene TRBD1, 5 bases. The CDR3 loop reads CASSLERQFYEQYF. CDR3 bases: TGTGCCAGCAGCTTAGAAAGACAGTTCTACGAGCAGTACTTC.